This entry is about one T cell receptor (beta chain). What it binds is unknown. Looked up from germline, CDR1 is SGHAT and CDR2 is FQNNGV. V gave up 1 base and J gave up 4 bases, with 14 bases separating them. CDR3 length equals 17 residues. This specimen belongs to a study of shared clonotypes between healthy human individuals. Study outcomes and limitations: In contrast to clonotypes shared by all four donors, non-shared clonotypes had lower generation probabilities. Estimated richness was generally greater in naive than memory subsets.

The repertoire was sequenced with immunoSEQ multiplex PCR; TCRdb's copy has only in-frame clones and lacks some. Among about 2.4 million clones, just over 90% were seen once, and the ten largest hold roughly 0.14%. The receptor comes from a man aged 18 to 30 in good health. The chain employs TRBV11-2 and TRBJ1-6, with D perhaps matching TRBD1 (6 bases). Sequencing used naive CD4+ T cells sorted from blood. The subset: CD45RA+ positively selected. CDR3 amino acids: CASSLAAGGGYNSPLHF. The CDR3 DNA reads TGTGCCAGCAGCTTAGCCGCGGGGGGCGGGTATAATTCACCCCTCCACTTT.